A selection of T cell receptor beta chains follows, all from one sample in a study of shared clonotypes between healthy human individuals. Here immunoSEQ multiplex PCR was the method, and the copy in TCRdb shows in-frame clones only, minus some. The sample lists about 1.1 million clones; approximately 80% were seen once. Source material: memory CD4+ T cells from PBMCs. These receptors were taken from a man between 18 and 35 years old in good health. Some clones in this sample may be carry-over from other donors' samples. Each CDR3 is given with its conserved first and last residue. A D gene is named only where the DNA matches it firmly. Where a row states a size, it is once, few, many or the class of an expanded clone; other rows omit it.

j_gene,v_gene,d_gene,abundance,CDR3nt,CDR3aa
TRBJ2-7,TRBV2,TRBD1,few,TGTGCCAGCAGTGAGCTACAGGGGTACGAGCAGTACTTC,CASSELQGYEQYF
TRBJ1-5,TRBV7-2,NA,NA,TGTGCCAGCAGCTTAATCTGGCGTGATCAGCCCCAGCATTTT,CASSLIWRDQPQHF
TRBJ2-2,TRBV5-1,NA,NA,TGCGCCAGCAGCTTGGTGGACAGACCCACCGGGGAGCTGTTTTTT,CASSLVDRPTGELFF
TRBJ2-7,TRBV23-1,NA,NA,TGCGCCAGCAGTCTACCCGGTTCCTACGAGCAGTACTTC,CASSLPGSYEQYF
TRBJ2-1,TRBV28,NA,NA,TGTGCCAGCAGCCCAAGGCAGGAGCAGTTCTTC,CASSPRQEQFF
TRBJ1-1,TRBV6-5,NA,NA,TGTGCCAGCAGTCTATTCGACAGCCATAACACTGAAGCTTTCTTT,CASSLFDSHNTEAFF
TRBJ2-7,TRBV9,TRBD2,NA,TGTGCCAGCAGCGACCGTCTAGCGGGAGGTCTAGACGAGCAGTACTTC,CASSDRLAGGLDEQYF
TRBJ2-5,TRBV9,NA,NA,TGTGCCAGCAGCCCACTAGACCGGGAAGAGACCCAGTACTTC,CASSPLDREETQYF
TRBJ1-5,TRBV7-9,NA,few,TGTGCCAGCAGCACAGGACTGGGAATCCCCCAGCATTTT,CASSTGLGIPQHF
TRBJ2-7,TRBV28,NA,once,TGTGCCAGCAACCTCTCCGGGACAAGATCCTACGAGCAGTACTTC,CASNLSGTRSYEQYF